This TCR beta chain is from a study of shared clonotypes between healthy human individuals. Points from the study as a whole: The expectation was that sequencing depth would affect clonotype sharing among donors. Shared across several donors were around 5% of the naive CD4 clonotypes.

In regard to this clone: Its target is not known.

Profiling relied on immunoSEQ multiplex PCR, and the TCRdb table lists in-frame clones only, not all of them. The sample holds some 1.4 million clones, roughly 96% seen once. Trimming took off 0 bases at V and 4 bases at J, with 13 bases between the two ends. Per germline, CDR1 SGDLS and CDR2 YYNGEE. The CDR3 runs 16 residues. The sequence derives from a man aged 30 to 39 in good health. The sequenced material came from naive CD4+ T cells sorted from blood. The subset here: CD45RA+ positively selected. The chain couples TRBV9 to TRBJ2-2; D possibly corresponds to TRBD1 (7 bases). Written as DNA, the CDR3 is TGTGCCAGCAGCGTAGGGGGGGACAGATTCACCGGGGAGCTGTTTTTT. Encoded protein: CASSVGGDRFTGELFF.